A single sample gave rise to the 12 T cell receptor beta chains below, sequenced in a study of a mutant IDH1 vaccine in newly diagnosed glioma. Produced via immunoSEQ multiplex PCR; TCRdb's table is partial and in-frame only. The data hold roughly 10,000 clones, with about 91% observed a single time. Time point denoted: week 23, last vaccination. Topical imiquimod was applied with each vaccine dose, which held 300 ug of mutant IDH1 20-mer peptide. No antigen is known for these receptors. The starting material was PBMCs, obtained from a glioma patient whose treatment included an IDH1 peptide vaccine. These receptors were obtained from a woman between 35 and 50 years old with glioma. Some clones in this sample may be carry-over from other donors' samples.

The rearrangement links TRBV27 to TRBJ2-7, with D possibly being TRBD1 (6 bases). The CDR3 extends over 14 amino acids. With 4 bases removed from V and 3 bases from J, the gap between germline ends came to 13 bases. From germline, CDR1 is MNHEY and CDR2 SMNVEV (reference sequence). The CDR3 nucleotides are TGTGCCAGCAGTTCTACGGACAGACACTACGAGCAGTACTTC. This sequence encodes CASSSTDRHYEQYF.

The rearrangement joins TRBV28 to TRBJ2-5; no clear D gene. Germline V CDR1 and CDR2: MDHEN, SYDVKM. The CDR3 totals 14 residues. Trimming removed 6 bases from V and 0 bases from J, with 11 bases in between. The chain's CDR3 is CASRTRTYQETQYF. Written as DNA, the CDR3 is TGTGCCAGCAGAACCCGGACCTACCAAGAGACCCAGTACTTC.

The chain couples TRBV4-1 to TRBJ1-2; D may be TRBD1 (5 bases). The CDR3 totals 17 residues. Trimming took off 0 bases at V and 0 bases at J, with 14 bases between the two ends. CDR1 and CDR2 from the germline V gene are MGHRA and YSYEKL. In DNA, the CDR3 is TGCGCCAGCAGCCAAGAAGCGGTCGGGGCCACTAACTATGGCTACACCTTC. This encodes CASSQEAVGATNYGYTF.

This sequence joins TRBV5-6 and TRBJ1-1, with D tentatively TRBD1 (5 bases). Germline V gene sequence: CDR1 SGHDT, CDR2 YYEEEE. The CDR3 is 16 residues long. V was pared by 2 bases and J by 3 bases, with 17 bases between. The CDR3: CASSLWLGGIDTEAFF. CDR3 DNA: TGTGCCAGCAGCTTATGGTTGGGGGGAATTGACACTGAAGCTTTCTTT. The variable domain in full, with the rest retrieved from reference TRBV5-6 and TRBJ1-1, is DAGVTQSPTHLIKTRGQQVTLRCSPKSGHDTVSWYQQALGQGPQFIFQYYEEEERQRGNFPDRFSGHQFPNYSSELNVNALLLGDSALYLCASSLWLGGIDTEAFFGQGTRLTVV.

This sequence joins TRBV18 and TRBJ2-2, with 7 positions matching TRBD1. Germline V gene data show CDR1 as KGHSH and CDR2 as LQKENI. V lost 5 bases, J lost 0 bases, and 0 bases stayed unmatched. The CDR3 is made up of 14 amino acids. CDR3 DNA: TGTGCCAGCTCAGGGACAGCGAACACCGGGGAGCTGTTTTTT. It codes for CASSGTANTGELFF. Full variable domain (rest looked up from reference TRBV18 and TRBJ2-2): NAGVMQNPRHLVRRRGQEARLRCSPMKGHSHVYWYRQLPEEGLKFMVYLQKENIIDESGMPKERFSAEFPKEGPSILRIQQVVRGDSAAYFCASSGTANTGELFFGEGSRLTVL.

The gene calls are TRBV28 and TRBJ2-5; tentatively, D is TRBD2 (5 bases). The CDR3 totals 14 residues. Per the germline V gene, CDR1 is MDHEN and CDR2 is SYDVKM. V gave up 2 bases and J gave up 5 bases, with 12 bases separating them. CDR3 sequence (DNA): TGTGCCAGCAGTTTAACGGACTCGGGGGAGACCCAGTACTTC. Its translation is CASSLTDSGETQYF.

The V gene is TRBV30, the J gene TRBJ1-2; 9 nucleotides agree with TRBD1. V dropped 0 bases and J dropped 4; count of bases not matched to a gene: 9. This CDR3 comprises 16 residues. The germline gives CDR1 GTSNPN, CDR2 SVGIG (reference sequence). The CDR3 DNA is TGTGCCTGGAGTGTACTTCGGGACAGGGCGGCCTATGGCTACACCTTC. Translated, it gives CAWSVLRDRAAYGYTF.

The V and J genes are TRBV7-9 and TRBJ1-2; 7 bases align to TRBD1. From germline, CDR1 is SEHNR and CDR2 FQNEAQ (reference sequence). The length of the CDR3 is 13 residues. The junction had 4 bases not matched to a gene; V was cut back by 6 bases and J by 3 bases. CDR3 residues: CASRFDRDYGYTF. The CDR3 region has the DNA TGTGCCAGCAGGTTCGACAGGGACTATGGCTACACCTTC.

This clone was seen a few times. The chain recombines TRBV4-1 with TRBJ1-4; D ambiguous. This CDR3 is built from 15 residues. Germline assignment: CDR1 MGHRA and CDR2 YSYEKL. Trimming stripped 1 base from V and 8 bases from J, with 14 bases between. The CDR3 region is CASSQGPDPQEKLFF. DNA for the CDR3: TGCGCCAGCAGCCAAGGGCCAGACCCTCAGGAAAAACTGTTTTTT.

This clone occurred once. This sequence joins TRBV6-6 and TRBJ2-3, with D tentatively TRBD2 (6 bases). CDR1 is MNHNY and CDR2 is SVGAGI in the germline V gene (reference sequence). The CDR3 length is 14 residues. Trimming pared 5 bases from V and 3 bases from J, leaving 12 bases between. The CDR3 loop is CASSNPEGTDTQYF. CDR3 DNA: TGTGCCAGCAGTAACCCGGAGGGGACAGATACGCAGTATTTT.

The chain couples TRBV30 to TRBJ1-1, with D possibly TRBD1 on 5 matching bases. With 5 bases removed from V and 1 base from J, the gap between germline ends came to 8 bases. Per the germline V gene, CDR1 is GTSNPN and CDR2 is SVGIG (reference sequence). CDR3 size: 12 residues. CDR3 bases: TGTGCCTGGGCGGGGCAGAACACTGAAGCTTTCTTT. It is translated as CAWAGQNTEAFF.

The chain is built from TRBV7-3 and TRBJ2-7, with TRBD2 matching over 7 bases. CDR3 length equals 15 residues. Germline loops: CDR1 SGHTA, CDR2 FQGTGA. Trimming removed 2 bases from V and 0 bases from J; junction bases left unmatched: 4. The CDR3 bases are TGTGCCAGCAGCTTACTAGCGGAAAGCTCCTACGAGCAGTACTTC. It yields the protein CASSLLAESSYEQYF.